The clone carrying this TCR beta chain was picked up one time. Its target is unknown. The sample belongs to a study of T cell responses to AZD1222 COVID-19 vaccine. As for the study in general: Second doses that came at about 4 or about 12 weeks were put together.

Germline V gene data show CDR1 as MRHNA and CDR2 as SNTAGT. J gave up 0 bases and V 6 bases, and 7 bases lay outside the gene matches. CDR3 size: 15 residues. Clones were sequenced by immunoSEQ multiplex PCR, and TCRdb holds only the in-frame ones, with some missing. The sample includes more than 100,000 clones, roughly 91% seen only once; the top ten take about 50%. Study findings and constraints: An increase in Spike-specific TCR breadth and depth was observed after two AZD1222 doses. CD4 TCRs covered the whole spike, strongest at regions 160-218 and 743-854. White British people made up most donors, females outnumbered males, and clonal diversity was possibly underestimated.

The material was peripheral blood, obtained on day 0 of AZD1222 vaccination. The source of this sequence is an adult in good health. The chain combines TRBV6-4 with TRBJ1-1, with 7 bases fitting TRBD1. The CDR3 is CASRAQGELNTEAFF. The CDR3 DNA reads TGTGCCAGCAGGGCGCAGGGGGAATTGAACACTGAAGCTTTCTTT.